Below, 32 T cell receptor beta chains from the same sample are listed, as sequenced in a study of cytomegalovirus exposure and HLA in healthy donors. 60 Vbeta and 13 Jbeta primers were used in PCR. TCRdb keeps only in-frame clones here, not all; method: immunoSEQ multiplex PCR. The profile shows roughly 100,000 clones, about 80% of them singletons. The sequenced sample was PBMCs. The receptors come from a woman aged 55-70 years in good health and CMV-seronegative.

The rearrangement uses TRBV9 and TRBJ2-1; tentatively, D is TRBD2 (5 bases). The ends were cut back, 4 bases at V and 9 bases at J, with 20 bases in the middle. In germline, CDR1 is SGDLS, CDR2 YYNGEE. The CDR3 has 15 residues. The CDR3 spells CASSSPGEGMTEQFF. The CDR3, as DNA: TGTGCCAGCAGCTCCCCCGGTGAGGGCATGACTGAGCAGTTCTTC.

The count of this clone is one. The chain couples TRBV13 to TRBJ2-2; 7 bases match TRBD1. The V gene end was trimmed by 1 base and the J gene end by 2 bases; junction bases not matched to a gene: 7. The CDR3 runs to 17 residues. Germline assignment: CDR1 PRHDT and CDR2 FYEKMQ (reference sequence). The CDR3 nucleotides read TGTGCCAGCAGCTTAGATTTTGGGACAGCCAACACCGGGGAGCTGTTTTTT. Protein sequence: CASSLDFGTANTGELFF.

For the CDR3, the DNA is TGTGCCACCTCCCGATCCGGGGGGGACACCGGGGAGCTGTTTTTT. Translated: CATSRSGGDTGELFF. This chain uses TRBV15 with TRBJ2-2; 8 positions agree with TRBD2. The germline gives CDR1 LNHNV, CDR2 YYDKDF (reference sequence). This CDR3 comprises 15 residues. V shed 8 bases and J 3 bases; nucleotides not matched to a gene: 8.

In this sample, this clone turned up a few times. This chain connects TRBV5-6 to TRBJ1-5, with D hard to call. The ends were cut back, 1 base at V and 4 bases at J, with 9 bases in the middle. The CDR3 is 14 amino acids. In germline, CDR1 is SGHDT, CDR2 YYEEEE. Here the CDR3 reads CASSLYAANQPQHF. CDR3 coding DNA: TGTGCCAGCAGCTTGTATGCGGCAAATCAGCCCCAGCATTTT.

In this sample, this clone turned up a few times. The chain combines TRBV28 with TRBJ1-5; 10 nucleotides line up with TRBD1. This CDR3 has 15 amino acids. The V gene's germline CDR1 is MDHEN and CDR2 SYDVKM. V gave up 10 bases and J gave up 10 bases; unmatched junction bases: 16. The CDR3 region has the DNA TGTGCCATCGGGACAGGGGACCTCCTCGAGTTCCCCCAGCATTTT. It encodes CAIGTGDLLEFPQHF.

The CDR3 sequence is CASSHREGGELFF. The CDR3 DNA is TGTGCCAGCAGTCACAGGGAGGGCGGGGAGCTGTTTTTT. The J gene is TRBJ2-2, the V gene TRBV6-5, with a weak D call TRBD2 (7 bases). This CDR3 contains 13 residues. Germline V gene data show CDR1 as MNHEY and CDR2 as SVGAGI. V was shortened by 5 bases and J by 7 bases, with 11 bases between the two germline ends.

The rearrangement links TRBV29-1 to TRBJ1-1; D possibly corresponds to TRBD1 (5 bases). Between the trimmed V and J ends, which lost 6 bases and 10 bases, there was a span of 6 bases. Per germline, CDR1 SQVTM and CDR2 ANQGSEA. The CDR3 contains 8 residues. Here the CDR3 reads CSVGPAFF. Written as DNA, the CDR3 is TGCAGCGTGGGGCCAGCTTTCTTT.

V gene TRBV19 combines with J gene TRBJ2-7; 7 nucleotides match TRBD1. Germline values: CDR1 LNHDA, CDR2 SQIVND (reference sequence). V shed 4 bases and J 0 bases; nucleotides not matched to a gene: 6. The CDR3 is made up of 15 amino acids. As DNA, the CDR3 is TGTGCCAGTAGTACCTCGGGACAGAGCTCCTACGAGCAGTACTTC. Protein product: CASSTSGQSSYEQYF.

The chain links TRBV6-1 to TRBJ1-2; 10 bases are shared with TRBD1. V lost 6 bases and J lost 8; bases outside the gene matches: 6. The CDR3 runs 13 residues. Germline V gene sequence: CDR1 MNHNS, CDR2 SASEGT. As DNA, the CDR3 is TGTGCCAGCAGGACCGGGACAGGGGACGGCTACACCTTC. Encoded protein: CASRTGTGDGYTF.

The chain uses TRBV25-1 and TRBJ2-3; 10 bases agree with TRBD1. CDR1 is MGHDK, CDR2 SYGVNS, per germline. CDR3 length: 16 residues. Trimming at V came to 3 bases and at J to 7 bases, leaving 10 bases not matched to a gene. CDR3 nucleotide sequence: TGTGCCAGCAGTGATCCGGGACAGGGGACTGGAAATACGCAGTATTTT. Residues: CASSDPGQGTGNTQYF.

The chain is built from TRBV19 and TRBJ2-5; a possible D gene is TRBD2 (6 bases). V lost 6 bases to trimming and J lost 1 base, with 15 bases between them. The germline V gene has CDR1 LNHDA and CDR2 SQIVND (reference sequence). The CDR3 runs to 15 residues. CDR3 sequence reads: CASRGAGGIQETQYF. CDR3 in DNA: TGTGCCAGTAGGGGTGCTGGAGGGATCCAAGAGACCCAGTACTTC.

The chain uses TRBV4-3 and TRBJ1-1, with D unresolved. This CDR3 spans 14 amino acids. Per the germline V gene, CDR1 is LGHNA and CDR2 is YSLEER. Trimming took off 1 base at V and 1 base at J, with 7 bases between the two ends. CDR3 nucleotide sequence: TGCGCCAGCAGCCAAGGACACTCGAACACTGAAGCTTTCTTT. Translated, it gives CASSQGHSNTEAFF.

This clone was seen more than once but under ten times. This rearrangement joins TRBV4-3 to TRBJ1-2; D is possibly TRBD1 (6 bases). Per germline, CDR1 LGHNA and CDR2 YSLEER. Trimming removed 3 bases at V and 7 bases at J, with 15 bases between. The CDR3 loop spans 14 amino acids. The CDR3 sequence is CASSHLTGITGYTF. The DNA of the CDR3 is TGCGCCAGCAGCCACCTAACAGGGATTACTGGCTACACCTTC.

The V and J genes are TRBV7-9 and TRBJ2-2; D gene unclear. Germline loops: CDR1 SEHNR, CDR2 FQNEAQ (reference sequence). The length of the CDR3 is 12 residues. The V and J ends lost 1 base and 7 bases respectively, with 4 bases between them. CDR3 sequence: CASSLDSGELFF. CDR3 nucleotides: TGTGCCAGCAGCTTAGACAGCGGGGAGCTGTTTTTT.

V is TRBV7-2 and J is TRBJ2-3, with 8 bases aligning to TRBD2. Germline V lookup: CDR1 SGHTA, CDR2 FQGNSA. Trimming took 0 bases from V and 3 from J; bases not matched to a gene: 14. The CDR3 extends over 19 amino acids. This CDR3 is CASSLAITSGLRGTDTQYF. The CDR3 DNA is TGTGCCAGCAGCTTAGCGATTACTAGCGGCCTCCGAGGAACAGATACGCAGTATTTT.

DNA for the CDR3: TGCGCCAGCAGTCACTTTCCCCCTAGAGGAGGGGAAATAGGTCCCCAGCATTTT. This sequence encodes CASSHFPPRGGEIGPQHF. This chain uses TRBV23-1 with TRBJ1-5; perhaps TRBD1 as D (5 bases). TRBV23-1 is sorted into the ORF group, with uncertain function. This CDR3 is built from 18 residues. Deletions cut 3 bases from V and 10 bases from J, with 28 bases between.

The chain is built from TRBV18 and TRBJ1-1; 10 bases match TRBD1. Germline loops: CDR1 KGHSH, CDR2 LQKENI. Unmatched junction bases numbered 2, after V lost 0 bases and J lost 4 bases. This CDR3 comprises 15 residues. Written as DNA, the CDR3 is TGTGCCAGCTCACCACCCCGGACAGGGGGCACTGAAGCTTTCTTT. It encodes CASSPPRTGGTEAFF.

This clone was observed a handful of times. The genes are TRBV5-4 and TRBJ1-1, with 8 bases aligning to TRBD1. Trimming removed 4 bases from V and 4 bases from J; junction bases left unmatched: 9. Germline V gives CDR1 SGHNT, CDR2 YYREEE (reference sequence). The CDR3 extends over 15 amino acids. Written as DNA, the CDR3 is TGTGCCAGCAGCCCCCGGACAGGGTTGGGCACTGAAGCTTTCTTT. This gives the protein CASSPRTGLGTEAFF.

This chain links TRBV12-5 with TRBJ2-3, with a possible D match to TRBD2 (6 bases). Trimming cost V 1 base and J 2 bases, with 10 bases left between them. The germline gives CDR1 LGHNT, CDR2 FRNRAP. This CDR3 has 15 residues. Here the CDR3 DNA reads TGTGCTAGTGGTTTGGAGGAGGGATCCACAGATACGCAGTATTTT. Translating gives CASGLEEGSTDTQYF.

The rearrangement uses TRBV9 and TRBJ2-3; maybe TRBD2 (7 bases). The CDR3 totals 17 residues. Germline V CDR1 and CDR2: SGDLS, YYNGEE. Trimming removed 3 bases at V and 5 bases at J, with 22 bases between. The CDR3 nucleotides are TGTGCCAGCAGCGCCTCCCATGGGGGGGCCGCGGTAGATACGCAGTATTTT. It is translated as CASSASHGGAAVDTQYF.

The CDR3 DNA reads as TGTGCCAGCAGCCCAACATACAGGGCCCGTAATGAGCAGTTCTTC. The encoded protein is CASSPTYRARNEQFF. V is TRBV5-6 and J is TRBJ2-1; D is perhaps TRBD1 (6 bases). Trimming shortened V by 4 bases and J by 7 bases, and 18 bases separated the two germline ends. This CDR3 has 15 amino acids. Germline V gene sequence: CDR1 SGHDT, CDR2 YYEEEE.

This chain links TRBV6-6 with TRBJ2-7; no reliable D call. Germline assignment: CDR1 MNHNY and CDR2 SVGAGI (reference sequence). V was cut by 10 bases and J by 3 bases, with 22 bases left in between. The CDR3 contains 15 residues. The CDR3 nucleotides read TGTGCCAACATTCTCAGTCTTGCCTCGTTCTACGAGCAGTACTTC. It is translated as CANILSLASFYEQYF.

The CDR3 spells CASEGGTGELFF. The CDR3 coding sequence is TGCGCCAGCGAGGGTGGTACCGGGGAGCTGTTTTTT. The genes are TRBV10-1 and TRBJ2-2; weak D call: TRBD2 (5 bases). This CDR3 has 12 amino acids. The ends were cut back, 8 bases at V and 5 bases at J, with 9 bases in the middle. The germline V gene encodes CDR1 WNHNN and CDR2 SYGVQD (reference sequence).

This chain links TRBV5-1 with TRBJ2-5, with 8 positions matching TRBD2. J lost 5 bases, V lost 2 bases, and 5 bases had no gene match. Looked up from germline, CDR1 is SGHRS and CDR2 is YFSETQ. This CDR3 has 14 amino acids. Written as DNA, the CDR3 is TGCGCCAGCAGCTTCTACGGGGGGGCGGAGACCCAGTACTTC. Residues: CASSFYGGAETQYF.

The rearrangement links TRBV7-8 to TRBJ1-1, with D unresolved. V lost 3 bases to trimming and J lost 4 bases, with 12 bases between them. Germline V gives CDR1 SGHVS, CDR2 FQNEAQ. This CDR3 is 14 amino acids long. The CDR3 bases are TGTGCCAGCAGCTTCGAGACCCGGGGCACTGAAGCTTTCTTT. It translates to CASSFETRGTEAFF.

This chain connects TRBV5-1 to TRBJ2-7; 7 bases fit TRBD1. The CDR3 covers 16 residues. V lost 0 bases, J lost 0 bases, and 6 bases stayed unmatched. Germline assignment: CDR1 SGHRS and CDR2 YFSETQ. The CDR3 protein is CASSLAGTATSYEQYF. CDR3 DNA sequence: TGCGCCAGCAGCTTGGCCGGGACAGCTACCTCCTACGAGCAGTACTTC.

This chain uses TRBV4-3 with TRBJ1-5, with 8 bases identical to TRBD1. V was clipped by 6 bases and J by 3 bases; unmatched bases: 7. Looked up from germline, CDR1 is LGHNA and CDR2 is YSLEER. This CDR3 region has 15 residues. This CDR3 reads CASSSGTGSNQPQHF. As DNA, the CDR3 is TGCGCCAGCAGTTCCGGGACAGGTTCCAATCAGCCCCAGCATTTT.

The rearrangement uses TRBV6-5 and TRBJ1-5; 7 nucleotides match TRBD1. V shed 5 bases and J 0 bases; nucleotides not matched to a gene: 4. CDR3 length equals 15 residues. Germline lookup yields CDR1 MNHEY and CDR2 SVGAGI. The CDR3, as DNA: TGTGCCAGCAGTAGGGACAGTTATAGCAATCAGCCCCAGCATTTT. Its protein is CASSRDSYSNQPQHF.

This clone was recorded a few times. The chain couples TRBV19 to TRBJ2-5; TRBD2 is a possible D gene (5 bases). Between the trimmed V and J ends, which lost 6 bases and 2 bases, there was a span of 13 bases. In germline, CDR1 is LNHDA, CDR2 SQIVND (reference sequence). CDR3 length: 14 residues. The CDR3, as DNA: TGTGCCAGTAGAGGTAGCGTCGGGCAAGAGACCCAGTACTTC. Translating gives CASRGSVGQETQYF.

The chain couples TRBV4-3 to TRBJ1-1, with D tentatively TRBD1 (5 bases). CDR1 and CDR2 from the germline V gene are LGHNA and YSLEER. V gave up 2 bases and J gave up 4 bases, with 8 bases separating them. The CDR3 length is 13 residues. The CDR3 here is CASSQSQGTEAFF. In DNA form, the CDR3 reads TGCGCCAGCAGCCAATCTCAGGGCACTGAAGCTTTCTTT.

This chain uses TRBV7-2 with TRBJ2-7; 7 nucleotides line up with TRBD2. CDR3 length: 15 amino acids. J gave up 3 bases and V 5 bases, and 10 bases lay outside the gene matches. The germline gives CDR1 SGHTA, CDR2 FQGNSA. The CDR3 DNA sequence: TGTGCCAGCAGCGTTGGCCCCGGACTAGGCTACGAGCAGTACTTC. As protein: CASSVGPGLGYEQYF.

This chain uses TRBV6-5 with TRBJ1-5; the D gene is possibly TRBD1 (5 bases). Germline assignment: CDR1 MNHEY and CDR2 SVGAGI. This CDR3 is 15 amino acids long. The V end lost 0 bases, the J end lost 5 bases, and 11 bases lay between the germline ends. The DNA for the CDR3 is TGTGCCAGCAGTTACTCGGGGCAGGGTCATCAGCCCCAGCATTTT. Amino acid sequence: CASSYSGQGHQPQHF.